A single sample gave rise to the 25 T cell receptor beta chains below, sequenced in a study of T cells after yellow fever vaccination. TCRdb recomputed calls from the 5' RACE reads with MiXCR, one row per CDR3 protein. The sample lists some 350,000 distinct CDR3 sequences, roughly 4% occurring once. The sample was PBMCs, taken 5 days after the yellow fever booster vaccination. The receptor set was obtained from a man younger than 30 who received the YFV17D yellow fever vaccine.

This clonotype has just a few counts. The genes are TRBV11-2 and TRBJ2-2, with D unclear. This CDR3 has 14 residues. The germline V and J ends were trimmed by 5 bases and 4 bases, with 11 bases remaining between them. Germline V lookup: CDR1 SGHAT, CDR2 FQNNGV. The CDR3 protein is CASSPVPSTGELFF. The CDR3, as DNA: TGTGCCAGCAGCCCCGTCCCCAGCACCGGGGAGCTGTTTTTT. Based on the CDR3 plus reference TRBV11-2 and TRBJ2-2, the full variable domain is EAGVAQSPRYKIIEKRQSVAFWCNPISGHATLYWYQQILGQGPKLLIQFQNNGVVDDSQLPKDRFSAERLKGVDSTLKIQPAKLEDSAVYLCASSPVPSTGELFFGEGSRLTVL.

The chain is built from TRBV5-1 and TRBJ1-2; D possibly corresponds to TRBD1 (5 bases). The CDR3 is 13 amino acids. The germline V and J ends were trimmed by 6 bases and 3 bases, with 12 bases remaining between them. Germline CDR1 SGHRS, CDR2 YFSETQ. For the CDR3, the DNA is TGCGCCAGCACAGGGTCAAGGGACTATGGCTACACCTTC. This codes for CASTGSRDYGYTF.

The J gene is TRBJ2-7, the V gene TRBV29-1, with D tentatively TRBD2 (5 bases). CDR1 and CDR2 (germline): SQVTM, ANQGSEA. CDR3 size: 12 residues. V dropped 5 bases and J dropped 3 bases, with 11 bases sitting between them. DNA for the CDR3: TGCAGCGTTCGGGGAGACGACTACGAGCAGTACGTC. Protein: CSVRGDDYEQYV.

V gene TRBV4-1 combines with J gene TRBJ2-1; no clear D gene. Germline values: CDR1 MGHRA, CDR2 YSYEKL. Trimming cost V 0 bases and J 10 bases, with 13 bases left between them. This CDR3 contains 14 residues. The DNA of the CDR3 is TGCGCCAGCAGCCAAGAGCAACGCCCCGAGGAGCAGTTCTTC. Amino acids: CASSQEQRPEEQFF.

The V gene is TRBV12-3 or TRBV12-4, the J gene TRBJ2-1, with 9 positions matching TRBD2. This CDR3 has 15 amino acids. With V trimmed by 6 bases and J by 5 bases, 8 bases remained unmatched. In DNA form, the CDR3 reads TGTGCCAGCAGGCCGCGGGGGGGCCGTCACAATGAGCAGTTCTTC. Translating it yields CASRPRGGRHNEQFF.

This clonotype was detected ten times or more. The chain employs TRBV6-5 and TRBJ1-1; D gene unclear. Germline V gene sequence: CDR1 MNHEY, CDR2 SVGAGI. The CDR3 has 13 residues. The V end lost 2 bases, the J end lost 8 bases, and 12 bases lay between the germline ends. CDR3 nucleotide sequence: TGTGCCAGCAGTTACGGCGGGATGGGGGAAGCTTTCTTT. The encoded protein is CASSYGGMGEAFF.

This clonotype was seen a handful of times. The gene calls are TRBV20-1 and TRBJ2-3; the D gene is possibly TRBD2 (7 bases). The CDR3 is 15 residues long. V lost 3 bases to trimming and J lost 2 bases, with 15 bases between them. Germline CDR1 is DFQATT and CDR2 is SNEGSKA (reference sequence). CDR3 amino acids: CSASGAGAITDTQYF. The CDR3 DNA sequence: TGCAGTGCTAGCGGCGCGGGGGCTATCACAGATACGCAGTATTTT.

This clonotype was recorded many times. The chain employs TRBV20-1 and TRBJ2-7; D is unclear. The V and J ends lost 6 bases and 5 bases respectively, with 11 bases between them. The CDR3 length is 11 residues. Per the germline V gene, CDR1 is DFQATT and CDR2 is SNEGSKA (reference sequence). The DNA of the CDR3 is TGCAGTGCCGCCCATGGGAACGAGCAGTACTTC. This gives the protein CSAAHGNEQYF.

This clonotype turned up a few times. The genes are TRBV5-5 and TRBJ2-5, with D possibly being TRBD1 or TRBD2 (5 bases each). The CDR3 consists of 15 residues. Per germline, CDR1 SGHKS and CDR2 YYEKEE (reference sequence). V was clipped by 4 bases and J by 4 bases, with 17 bases between them. The CDR3 here is CASSPRGVPRETQYF. CDR3 sequence (DNA): TGTGCCAGCAGCCCAAGGGGAGTACCGAGAGAGACCCAGTACTTC.

In this sample, this clonotype turned up a few times. The chain couples TRBV12-3 or TRBV12-4 to TRBJ2-7, with D possibly being TRBD2 (6 bases). Trimming pared 4 bases from V and 0 bases from J, leaving 10 bases between. This CDR3 has 14 amino acids. CDR3 DNA sequence: TGTGCCAGCAGTTCCGGAGGGGCCTCCTACGAGCAGTACGTC. It translates to CASSSGGASYEQYV.

The rearrangement links TRBV29-1 to TRBJ2-3, with D perhaps TRBD1 (5 bases). The V end lost 2 bases, the J end lost 0 bases, and 6 bases lay between the germline ends. The germline V gene encodes CDR1 SQVTM and CDR2 ANQGSEA. The CDR3 runs to 13 residues. The CDR3 DNA sequence: TGCAGCGTTGAACAGGGTAGCACAGATACGCAGTATTTT. Protein: CSVEQGSTDTQYF.

This clonotype was observed at least ten times. The chain carries TRBV3-1 and TRBJ2-1; 7 nucleotides agree with TRBD2. The germline CDR1 and CDR2 sequences are LGHDT and YNNKEL (reference sequence). With V trimmed by 3 bases and J by 7 bases, 6 bases remained unmatched. This CDR3 comprises 14 residues. The CDR3: CASSHRGDMNEQFF. The CDR3 DNA sequence: TGTGCCAGCAGCCACCGGGGGGATATGAATGAGCAGTTCTTC.

The chain links TRBV5-1 to TRBJ2-7; 11 nucleotides align to TRBD2. Germline V lookup: CDR1 SGHRS, CDR2 YFSETQ. The CDR3 loop spans 15 amino acids. With V trimmed by 3 bases and J by 3 bases, 5 bases remained unmatched. CDR3 sequence: CASSYTSGGHYEQYF. The CDR3 DNA follows: TGCGCCAGCAGCTACACTAGCGGGGGACACTACGAGCAGTACTTC.

This clonotype was seen a few times. The genes are TRBV12-3 or TRBV12-4 and TRBJ1-2, with D tentatively TRBD1 (5 bases). Trimming shortened V by 6 bases and J by 7 bases, and 18 bases separated the two germline ends. CDR3 length: 14 amino acids. CDR3 nucleotide sequence: TGTGCCAGCAGAACCGGGACGGCCCCACCTGGCTACACCTTC. It codes for CASRTGTAPPGYTF.

This clonotype was seen only a few times. This chain links TRBV6-2 or TRBV6-3 with TRBJ2-7; D possibly corresponds to TRBD1 (6 bases). The CDR3 covers 15 residues. Trimming removed 0 bases at V and 4 bases at J, with 13 bases between. Germline CDR1 is MNHEY and CDR2 is SVGEGT. CDR3 coding DNA: TGTGCCAGCAGTTACTCAAGGGACACCCTTTACGAGCAGTACTTC. Its translation is CASSYSRDTLYEQYF.

The chain combines TRBV5-1 with TRBJ1-5; possible D gene TRBD1, 5 bases. With 1 base removed from V and 5 bases from J, the gap between germline ends came to 13 bases. The CDR3 spans 15 residues. CDR1 and CDR2 (germline): SGHRS, YFSETQ. In nucleotides, the CDR3 is TGCGCCAGCAGCTTGTTCCCAGGGTCGGATCAGCCCCAGCATTTT. This translates into CASSLFPGSDQPQHF.

This clonotype occurred a few times. V is TRBV6-2 or TRBV6-3 and J is TRBJ1-1, with TRBD1 matching over 7 bases. The CDR3 covers 14 residues. V dropped 6 bases and J dropped 3; count of bases not matched to a gene: 7. From germline, CDR1 is MNHEY and CDR2 SVGEGT. The CDR3, as DNA: TGTGCCAGCAGGGACAATACAGGGGACACTGAAGCTTTCTTT. Translating it yields CASRDNTGDTEAFF.

This clonotype was observed a few times. The chain employs TRBV6-6 and TRBJ1-5, with D unresolved. The V gene's germline CDR1 is MNHNY and CDR2 SVGAGI (reference sequence). The CDR3 is 13 amino acids. V shed 7 bases and J shed 6 bases, with 13 bases lying between them. The CDR3 region has the DNA TGTGCCAGCACCAGCGGAATGACTCAGCCCCAGCATTTT. It translates to CASTSGMTQPQHF.

This clonotype has a handful of counts. CDR3 protein: CASSFRAGWQYF. The CDR3 DNA reads TGTGCCAGCAGCTTTAGGGCGGGGTGGCAGTATTTT. The chain links TRBV5-6 to TRBJ2-3, with TRBD2 as a possible D gene (6 bases). The V and J ends lost 2 bases and 11 bases respectively, with 12 bases between them. Germline loops: CDR1 SGHDT, CDR2 YYEEEE. This CDR3 has 12 residues.

This clonotype was counted many times. This chain links TRBV2 with TRBJ2-5; 7 positions agree with TRBD1. There are 12 residues in the CDR3. Unmatched junction bases numbered 3, after V lost 10 bases and J lost 1 base. Germline loops: CDR1 SNHLY, CDR2 FYNNEI. The CDR3 region has the DNA TGTGCCACAACAGGGGTCCAAGAGACCCAGTACTTC. Amino acids: CATTGVQETQYF.

This clonotype was counted between two and nine times. At one end, the junction sequence differs from germline, possibly due to a read error. The chain's CDR3 is CASSSIWGVSYGQYF. The CDR3 DNA sequence: TGTGCCAGCAGCTCTATTTGGGGTGTCTCCTACGGGCAGTACTTC. The chain is built from TRBV7-2 and TRBJ2-7; D uncertain. Germline CDR1 reads SGHTA; CDR2 reads FQGNSA. The CDR3 consists of 15 residues.

The chain has TRBV4-2 and TRBJ2-7, with 12 positions matching TRBD2. Germline CDR1 LGHNA, CDR2 YNFKEQ. The CDR3 consists of 15 residues. V lost 1 base and J lost 2; bases outside the gene matches: 0. CDR3 protein: CASSQGTSGAYEQYV. CDR3 in DNA: TGTGCCAGCAGCCAAGGGACTAGCGGGGCCTACGAGCAGTACGTC.

V gene TRBV7-2 combines with J gene TRBJ2-7; D may match TRBD1 or TRBD2 (5 bases each). Germline assignment: CDR1 SGHTA and CDR2 FQGNSA. This CDR3 is 14 amino acids long. V gave up 0 bases and J gave up 4 bases, with 10 bases separating them. The CDR3 protein is CASSLAGVRYEQYF. CDR3 coding DNA: TGTGCCAGCAGCTTAGCGGGGGTCCGGTACGAGCAGTACTTC. Supplemented by reference TRBV7-2 and TRBJ2-7, the full variable domain reads GAGVSQSPSNKVTEKGKDVELRCDPISGHTALYWYRQSLGQGLEFLIYFQGNSAPDKSGLPSDRFSAERTGGSVSTLTIQRTQQEDSAVYLCASSLAGVRYEQYFGPGTRLTVT.

The sample holds many counts of this clonotype. The chain is built from TRBV6-2 or TRBV6-3 and TRBJ2-1; D not resolved. Germline V gives CDR1 MNHEY, CDR2 SVGEGT. Trimming pared 6 bases from V and 7 bases from J, leaving 7 bases between. The CDR3 contains 11 residues. The CDR3 reads CASRKVNEQFF. Written as DNA, the CDR3 is TGTGCCAGCAGAAAAGTTAATGAGCAGTTCTTC.

This chain joins TRBV6-6 and TRBJ2-3; 7 bases agree with TRBD1. The V gene end was trimmed by 6 bases and the J gene end by 0 bases; junction bases not matched to a gene: 3. Per the germline V gene, CDR1 is MNHNY and CDR2 is SVGAGI (reference sequence). The CDR3 extends over 14 amino acids. CDR3 in amino acids: CASRDRRSTDTQYF. CDR3 coding DNA: TGTGCCAGCAGGGACAGGCGGAGCACAGATACGCAGTATTTT.